A selection of T cell receptor beta chains follows, all from one sample in a study of CD8+CD57+ T cells in acquired aplastic anemia. TCRdb reprocessed the reads via MiXCR and lists one record per CDR3 protein. The repertoire has around 120,000 distinct CDR3 sequences, over 30% of them found once; the top ten carry about 2.4%. The sequencing sample was made of sorted CD4+, CD8+, or CD8+CD57+ T cells (not recorded which) from PBMCs. The receptor source for this set is a human donor with aplastic anemia. The CDR3 runs from the conserved cysteine through the conserved F or W. The D gene is left open where the match is weak. Where a row states a size, it is once, few, many or the class of an expanded clone; other rows omit it.

CDR3,DNA,size,V,D,J
CASSRDGSDTF,TGTGCCAGTAGTAGGGATGGGAGCGACACCTTC,.,TRBV19,.,TRBJ1-2
CASSVTTDTQYF,TGCGCCAGCAGTGTGACCACAGATACGCAGTATTTT,many,TRBV10-1,.,TRBJ2-3
CASSVPQGSAYNSPLHF,TGTGCCAGTAGTGTGCCACAGGGAAGCGCCTATAATTCACCCCTCCACTTT,many,TRBV19,.,TRBJ1-6
CASSSGYGLGGYTF,TGTGCCAGCAGTTCGGGATACGGGCTGGGGGGCTACACCTTC,.,TRBV2,.,TRBJ1-2
CASSLGAVGYEQYF,TGTGCCAGCAGCTTAGGGGCAGTTGGATACGAGCAGTACTTC,many,TRBV7-8,.,TRBJ2-7
CASRAGGNTIYF,TGTGCCAGTAGAGCCGGTGGAAACACCATATATTTT,.,TRBV19,.,TRBJ1-3
CASSPIGETQYF,TGTGCCAGCTCACCAATCGGAGAGACCCAGTACTTC,few,TRBV18,.,TRBJ2-5
CASSLNLPGHSSYEQYF,TGTGCCAGCAGCTTAAATCTCCCGGGCCACAGCTCCTACGAGCAGTACTTC,.,TRBV6-2/TRBV6-3,.,TRBJ2-7
CATSRVPGETQYF,TGTGCCACCAGCAGAGTTCCAGGGGAGACCCAGTACTTC,.,TRBV15,.,TRBJ2-5
CASSYDGGYTF,TGTGCCAGCAGTTACGACGGCGGCTACACCTTC,many,TRBV6-2/TRBV6-3,.,TRBJ1-2
CASQGNTIYF,TGTGCCTCGCAGGGAAACACCATATATTTT,.,TRBV24-1,.,TRBJ1-3
CASSQDPGPVYEQYF,TGCGCCAGCAGCCAAGATCCGGGGCCGGTCTACGAGCAGTACTTC,many,TRBV4-1,.,TRBJ2-7
CASSSGGAYNEQFF,TGTGCCAGTAGTAGCGGGGGGGCCTACAATGAGCAGTTCTTC,once,TRBV19,TRBD2,TRBJ2-1
CATSNLRQGYTF,TGTGCCACCAGCAACCTTCGACAGGGCTACACCTTC,.,TRBV15,.,TRBJ1-2
CASSYSRDTGELFF,TGTGCCAGCAGTTACTCCAGGGATACCGGGGAGCTGTTTTTT,.,TRBV6-5,.,TRBJ2-2
CASSRRAGDYEQYF,TGTGCCAGCAGCCGAAGAGCGGGGGACTACGAGCAGTACTTC,many,TRBV7-8,TRBD2,TRBJ2-7
CARVGGLETQYF,TGCGCCAGAGTCGGGGGGCTAGAGACCCAGTACTTC,.,TRBV10-2,.,TRBJ2-5